This entry features one T cell receptor beta chain sequence. Germline CDR1 reads SGHTA; CDR2 reads FQGNSA. Trimming left V 6 bases short and J 5 bases short, with 19 bases between. CDR3 length: 15 residues. This entry is derived from a study of control samples from healthy donors and cancer patients. Sequencing used immunoSEQ multiplex PCR; TCRdb keeps in-frame clones, though not all of them. Of some 250,000 clones listed, roughly four fifths were seen once; the top ten hold about 14%. This rearrangement joins TRBV7-2 to TRBJ1-1, with D possibly being TRBD1 (6 bases). The TCR sequence derives from a woman in her sixties with lung cancer. Sequenced sample: PBMCs. CDR3 sequence (DNA): TGTGCCAGCAGTCGTAACAGGGCCGCAGGGACTGAAGCTTTCTTT. This encodes CASSRNRAAGTEAFF.